The following is a T cell receptor (beta chain) sequence with its context. Its antigen is still unknown. This sample is drawn from a study of T cell repertoires in cytomegalovirus infection. The study's findings and limits: HLA-C-restricted TCR beta clonotypes specific for CMV led the ex vivo response.

V trimming: 5 bases; J trimming: 0 bases; junction bases outside the gene matches: 11. This CDR3 is built from 17 residues. The V gene's germline CDR1 is SGHAT and CDR2 FQDESV (reference sequence). MiXCR, run by TCRdb on the reads, gives a single entry per CDR3 protein. The profile covers 300,000 to 400,000 distinct CDR3 sequences, with about 29% appearing a single time and 20% taken by the ten largest. This TCR derives from a human donor in good health (CMV status not recorded). Some clones in this sample may be carry-over from other donors' samples. The chain couples TRBV11-1 to TRBJ2-7, with 9 bases lining up with TRBD2. Specimen: cultured PBMCs, collected from culture after CMV antigen stimulation. This CDR3 is CASSHTPASGDSYEQYF. Written as DNA, the CDR3 is TGTGCCAGCAGCCATACTCCGGCTAGCGGGGACTCCTACGAGCAGTACTTC. The whole variable domain, filled in from reference TRBV11-1 and TRBJ2-7, reads EAEVAQSPRYKITEKSQAVAFWCDPISGHATLYWYRQILGQGPELLVQFQDESVVDDSQLPKDRFSAERLKGVDSTLKIQPAELGDSAMYLCASSHTPASGDSYEQYFGPGTRLTVT.